A single T cell receptor beta chain is shown here with its context. Which antigen it targets is not known. No base quality values were provided; no much bigger clone lies one nucleotide off. No immunosuppressive medication had been given to the ulcerative colitis patients before the diagnostic colonoscopy. A blood sample was drawn at the time of the colonoscopy. The Wizard kit (Promega) was used to extract genomic DNA from both blood and intestinal samples. CDR1 WSHSY and CDR2 SAAADI were looked up in the germline V gene. Counted from cysteine to phenylalanine, this CDR3 has 13 amino acids. Only the CDR3 part of the read is kept: 39 bases, read in frame from the first base. Unmatched junction bases come to 6, with V trimmed by 6 bases and J by 5 bases. Through the immunoSEQ TRB Survey service, multiplex V and J primers were used to amplify rearranged CDR3 beta regions from genomic DNA. Survey-level sequencing depth of up to 500,000 reads per sample was used to keep depth equal across samples. Libraries were purified and pooled, and sequencing was performed on Illumina technology. Under the source paper's analysis protocol: Productive clonality, sample overlap, pairwise scatters, CDR3 beta length, V/D/J gene usage and productiveness were assessed with immunoSEQ online tools. Calculated diversity was defined as the number of unique rearrangements divided by total templates, multiplied by 100, and Shannon and Simpson indices were computed as well. For principal component analysis, Z-score normalized data were analyzed with the R prcomp function and the ggbiplot package. Morisita's index was used to measure clonal overlap between blood and rectum within each subject. TCRdb re-hosts the immuneACCESS table, in-frame sequences only. Its copies lack some clones; in the studies checked, an unresolved V gene accounts for under half of them, and the cause for the rest is not known. V and J calls and clone size follow that table, whereas D and trimming were derived from the DNA. The sample table holds about 14,000 clones, of which more than 80% were seen once. The ten largest make up 0.8% to 1% of the sample.

This sample was included in a study of pediatric ulcerative colitis (dated by TCRdb to about 2019). For the wider study: More than 5 ulcerative colitis patients had pancolitis and two had left-sided colitis, with histology consistent with ulcerative colitis in all. Using the Pediatric Ulcerative Colitis Activity Index, two patients were classed as having mild disease, several as having moderate disease and three as having acute severe colitis. From 8 or 9 newly diagnosed, treatment-naive pediatric ulcerative colitis patients and a few non-IBD control children, paired blood and rectal samples were collected.

Broader findings and caveats from the paper: Clonal overlap between a subject's own blood and rectum was significantly greater in ulcerative colitis patients than in controls, which suggests more T cell trafficking to inflamed tissue. With only a handful of individuals, the healthy control group was small. Repertoires were derived from total lymphocyte DNA, so rare subsets such as regulatory T cells may have patterns not reflected. Two rectal CDR3 clonotypes were present in all ulcerative colitis patients and in none of the controls. Controls, mild-moderate and acute severe colitis patients were separated by rectal repertoire features, and reduced rectal diversity due to clonal expansions was observed in acute severe colitis. For technical reasons, blood samples from a couple of patients gave substantially fewer templates, and these samples were excluded from the blood-rectal overlap analysis.

The chain was built from TRBV10-2 and TRBJ1-2; 7 bases in between match TRBD1. This clonotype was obtained from a boy aged 5-17 years with moderate ulcerative colitis. The sequenced sample consisted of blood. The CDR3 is CASREGTAYGYTF. In nucleotides, the sequence is TGCGCCAGCAGGGAAGGGACAGCTTATGGCTACACCTTC.